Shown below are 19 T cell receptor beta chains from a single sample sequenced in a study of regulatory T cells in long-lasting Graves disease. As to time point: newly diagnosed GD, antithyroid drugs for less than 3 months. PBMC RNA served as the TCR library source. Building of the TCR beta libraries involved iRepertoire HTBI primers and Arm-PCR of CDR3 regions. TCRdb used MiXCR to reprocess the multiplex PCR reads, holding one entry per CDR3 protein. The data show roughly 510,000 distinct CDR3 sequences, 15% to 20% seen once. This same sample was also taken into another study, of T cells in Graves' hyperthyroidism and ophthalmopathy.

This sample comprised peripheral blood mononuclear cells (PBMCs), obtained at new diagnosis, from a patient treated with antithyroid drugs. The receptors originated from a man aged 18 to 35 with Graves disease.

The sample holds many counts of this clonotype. Here the CDR3 DNA reads TGTGCCAGCAGCTTATTTCGGCTAGAGGGCTACGAGCAGTACTTC. Protein sequence: CASSLFRLEGYEQYF. The chain couples TRBV7-8 to TRBJ2-7, with TRBD2 as a possible D gene (5 bases). The CDR3 runs 15 residues. Trimming removed 2 bases from V and 3 bases from J, with 14 bases in between. Germline lookup yields CDR1 SGHVS and CDR2 FQNEAQ.

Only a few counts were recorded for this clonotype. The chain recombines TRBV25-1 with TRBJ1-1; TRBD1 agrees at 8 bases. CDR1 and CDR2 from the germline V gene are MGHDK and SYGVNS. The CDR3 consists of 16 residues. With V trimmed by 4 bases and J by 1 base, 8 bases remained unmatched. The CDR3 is CASSVGDRPGNTEAFF. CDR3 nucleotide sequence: TGTGCCAGCAGTGTTGGGGACAGGCCTGGGAACACTGAAGCTTTCTTT.

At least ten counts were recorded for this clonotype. CDR3 amino acids: CASSPGTENTEAFF. CDR3 coding DNA: TGTGCCAGCAGCCCCGGGACAGAGAACACTGAAGCTTTCTTT. The V and J genes are TRBV7-3 and TRBJ1-1; 7 positions agree with TRBD1. From germline, CDR1 is SGHTA and CDR2 FQGTGA. Unmatched junction bases numbered 4, after V lost 5 bases and J lost 1 base. The CDR3 is 14 residues long.

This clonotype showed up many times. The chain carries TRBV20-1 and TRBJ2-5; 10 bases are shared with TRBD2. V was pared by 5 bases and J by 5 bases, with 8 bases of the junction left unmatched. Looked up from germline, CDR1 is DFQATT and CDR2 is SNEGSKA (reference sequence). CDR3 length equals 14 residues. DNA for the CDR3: TGCAGTGCTGAAACTAGCGGGATGGGTGAGACCCAGTACTTC. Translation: CSAETSGMGETQYF.

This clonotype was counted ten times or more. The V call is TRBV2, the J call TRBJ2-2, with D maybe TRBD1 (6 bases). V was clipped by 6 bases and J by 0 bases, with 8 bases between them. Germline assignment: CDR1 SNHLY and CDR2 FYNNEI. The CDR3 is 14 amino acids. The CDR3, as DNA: TGTGCCAGCAGGGACAGTCCGAACACCGGGGAGCTGTTTTTT. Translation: CASRDSPNTGELFF.

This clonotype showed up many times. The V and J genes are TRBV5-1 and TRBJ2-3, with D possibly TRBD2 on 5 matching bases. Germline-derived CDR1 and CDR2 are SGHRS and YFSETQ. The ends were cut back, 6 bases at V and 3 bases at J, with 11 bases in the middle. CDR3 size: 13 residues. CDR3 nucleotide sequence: TGCGCCAGCAAGGAAAGCGGAACAGATACGCAGTATTTT. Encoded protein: CASKESGTDTQYF.

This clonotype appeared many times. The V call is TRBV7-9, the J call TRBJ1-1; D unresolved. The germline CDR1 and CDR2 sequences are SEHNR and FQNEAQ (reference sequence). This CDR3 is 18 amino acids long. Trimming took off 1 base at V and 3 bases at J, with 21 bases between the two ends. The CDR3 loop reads CASSLDPRGVRTYTEAFF. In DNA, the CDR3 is TGTGCCAGCAGCTTAGACCCCCGCGGGGTACGGACGTACACTGAAGCTTTCTTT.

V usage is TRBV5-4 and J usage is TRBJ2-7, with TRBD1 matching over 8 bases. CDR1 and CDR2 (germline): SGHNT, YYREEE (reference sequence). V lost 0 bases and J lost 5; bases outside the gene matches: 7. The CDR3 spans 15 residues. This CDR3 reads CASSLDDRGAHEQYF. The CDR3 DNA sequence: TGTGCCAGCAGCTTGGACGACAGGGGTGCCCACGAGCAGTACTTC.

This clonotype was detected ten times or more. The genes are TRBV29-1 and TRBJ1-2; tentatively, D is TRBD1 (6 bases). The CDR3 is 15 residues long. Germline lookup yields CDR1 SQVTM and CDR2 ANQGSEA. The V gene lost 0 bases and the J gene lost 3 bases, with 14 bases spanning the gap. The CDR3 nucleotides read TGCAGCGTTGAAGACCTAGTGACAGGAGACTATGGCTACACCTTC. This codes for CSVEDLVTGDYGYTF.

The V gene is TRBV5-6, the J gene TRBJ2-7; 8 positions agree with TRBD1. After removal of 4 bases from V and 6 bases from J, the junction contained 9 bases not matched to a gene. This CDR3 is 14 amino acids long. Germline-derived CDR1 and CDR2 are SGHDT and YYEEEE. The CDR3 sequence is CASSRAGTGLEQYF. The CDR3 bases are TGTGCCAGCAGCCGAGCTGGGACAGGCCTCGAGCAGTACTTC.

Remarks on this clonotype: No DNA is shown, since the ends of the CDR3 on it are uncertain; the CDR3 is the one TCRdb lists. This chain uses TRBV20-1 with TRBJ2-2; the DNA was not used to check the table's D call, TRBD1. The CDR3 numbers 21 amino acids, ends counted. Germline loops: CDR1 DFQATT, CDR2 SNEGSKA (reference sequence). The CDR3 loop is CSPTRGVYEQYFGPGTGELFF.

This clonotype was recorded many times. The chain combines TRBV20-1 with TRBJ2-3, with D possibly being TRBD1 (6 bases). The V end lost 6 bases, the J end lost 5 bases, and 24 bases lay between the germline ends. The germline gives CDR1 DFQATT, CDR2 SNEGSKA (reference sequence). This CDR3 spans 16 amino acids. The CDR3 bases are TGCAGTGCCCCCTCGGGTCTCGCAGGGGAAGAAGATACGCAGTATTTT. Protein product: CSAPSGLAGEEDTQYF.

The CDR3 bases are TGTGCCAGCAGCCAAGAACACGTCTCCTACAATGAGCAGTTCTTC. This translates into CASSQEHVSYNEQFF. The J gene is TRBJ2-1, the V gene TRBV4-2; D unresolved. This CDR3 spans 15 amino acids. V lost 0 bases and J 0 bases, leaving 6 bases between the germline ends. Germline V gene lookup returns CDR1 LGHNA and CDR2 YNFKEQ.

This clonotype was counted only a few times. CDR3 nucleotide sequence: TGCAGTGCTAGCGGCCTGCCGACGGTGACCTACGAGCAGTACTTC. Encoded protein: CSASGLPTVTYEQYF. This chain joins TRBV20-1 and TRBJ2-7; D call uncertain. CDR1 is DFQATT, CDR2 SNEGSKA, per germline (reference sequence). This CDR3 has 15 amino acids. The V gene lost 3 bases and the J gene lost 2 bases, with 17 bases spanning the gap.

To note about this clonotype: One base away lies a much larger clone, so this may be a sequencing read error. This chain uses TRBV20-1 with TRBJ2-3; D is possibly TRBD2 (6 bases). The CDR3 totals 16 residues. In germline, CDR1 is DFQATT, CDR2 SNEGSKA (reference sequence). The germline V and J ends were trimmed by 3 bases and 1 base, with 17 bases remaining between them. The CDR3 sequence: CSAREGTVGGTDTQYF. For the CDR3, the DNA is TGCAGTGCTAGGGAGGGTACAGTGGGAGGCACAGATACGCAGTATTTT.

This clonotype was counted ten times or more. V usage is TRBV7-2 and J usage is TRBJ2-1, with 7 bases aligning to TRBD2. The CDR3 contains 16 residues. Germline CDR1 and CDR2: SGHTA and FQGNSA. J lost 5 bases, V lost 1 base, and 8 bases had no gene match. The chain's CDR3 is CASSLGSRGSNNEQFF. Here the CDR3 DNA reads TGTGCCAGCAGCTTAGGGTCACGCGGGAGTAACAATGAGCAGTTCTTC.

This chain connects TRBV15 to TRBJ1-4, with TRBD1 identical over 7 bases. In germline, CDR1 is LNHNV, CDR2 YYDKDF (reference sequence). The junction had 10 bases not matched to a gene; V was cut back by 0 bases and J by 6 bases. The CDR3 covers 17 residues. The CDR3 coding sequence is TGTGCCACCAGCAGAGATTCAAAGACAGGGCGAGATGAAAAACTGTTTTTT. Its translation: CATSRDSKTGRDEKLFF.

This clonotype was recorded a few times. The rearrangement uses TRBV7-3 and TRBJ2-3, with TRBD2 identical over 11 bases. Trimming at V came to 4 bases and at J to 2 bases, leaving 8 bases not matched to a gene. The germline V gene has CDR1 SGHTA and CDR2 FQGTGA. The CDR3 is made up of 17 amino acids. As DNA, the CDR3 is TGTGCCAGCAGCTCACCTAGCGGGGGGCCACCCACAGATACGCAGTATTTT. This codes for CASSSPSGGPPTDTQYF. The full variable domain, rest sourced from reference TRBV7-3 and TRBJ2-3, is GAGVSQTPSNKVTEKGKYVELRCDPISGHTALYWYRQSLGQGPEFLIYFQGTGAADDSGLPNDRFFAVRPEGSVSTLKIQRTERGDSAVYLCASSSPSGGPPTDTQYFGPGTRLTVL.

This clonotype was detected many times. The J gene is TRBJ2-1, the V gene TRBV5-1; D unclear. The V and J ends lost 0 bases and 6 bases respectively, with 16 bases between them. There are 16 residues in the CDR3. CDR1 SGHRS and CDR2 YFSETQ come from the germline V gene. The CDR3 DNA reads TGCGCCAGCAGCTTGGCCGTGGGTGGCGGCACCAATGAGCAGTTCTTC. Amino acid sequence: CASSLAVGGGTNEQFF.